These 5 T cell receptor beta chains originate from one sample sequenced in a study of T cell repertoires in cytomegalovirus infection. TCRdb fed the reads into MiXCR, producing one record per CDR3 protein. The table lists some 800,000 distinct CDR3 sequences, 25% to 30% of them singletons. These receptors have no known antigen. Source: cultured CD8+ T cells from PBMCs, taken from culture after CMV antigen stimulation. Receptors were obtained from a human donor in good health (CMV status not recorded). Some clones in this sample may be carry-over from other donors' samples.

The gene calls are TRBV19 and TRBJ1-2; D is possibly TRBD1 (5 bases). Trimming removed 10 bases from V and 4 bases from J, with 13 bases in between. This CDR3 comprises 12 residues. Germline V CDR1 and CDR2: LNHDA, SQIVND (reference sequence). CDR3 loop: CATGRGVYGYTF. CDR3 in DNA: TGTGCCACCGGACGGGGGGTCTATGGCTACACCTTC.

A few counts support this clonotype. This chain links TRBV3-1 with TRBJ2-3; 9 bases agree with TRBD1. Germline CDR1 reads LGHDT; CDR2 reads YNNKEL (reference sequence). CDR3 length equals 16 residues. V shed 3 bases, J shed 4 bases, and the junction held 8 bases outside the gene matches. CDR3 residues: CASSQEQGADPDTQYF. The CDR3, as DNA: TGTGCCAGCAGCCAGGAACAGGGGGCAGACCCAGATACGCAGTATTTT.

Concerning this clonotype: A much larger clone lies one base from this, so it may be a read error. The genes are TRBV7-2 and TRBJ2-1, with 9 bases identical to TRBD2. The CDR3 is 16 residues long. Germline values: CDR1 SGHTA, CDR2 FQGNSA. The J segment lost 8 bases and the V segment lost 2 bases, leaving 10 bases of the junction unmatched. CDR3 nucleotides: TGTGCCAGCAGCTTACGGGGGGAGCGGGGGGACGATGAGCAGTTCTTC. Protein sequence: CASSLRGERGDDEQFF.

This clonotype showed up many times. The chain has TRBV7-6 and TRBJ2-2; no reliable D call. The ends were cut back, 3 bases at V and 0 bases at J, with 26 bases in the middle. Germline values: CDR1 SGHVS, CDR2 FNYEAQ. This CDR3 spans 21 amino acids. In DNA, the CDR3 is TGTGCCAGCAGCTTTAGCCCCTCGTCCCCGTGGACGACCCCGAACACCGGGGAGCTGTTTTTT. The encoded protein is CASSFSPSSPWTTPNTGELFF.

This clonotype has just a few counts. The V call is TRBV6-4, the J call TRBJ1-1; D gene uncertain. The CDR3 spans 14 residues. V was clipped by 3 bases and J by 2 bases, with 10 bases between them. In germline, CDR1 is MRHNA, CDR2 SNTAGT. In nucleotides, the CDR3 is TGTGCCAGCAGTGAGTCGGGAACCAACACTGAAGCTTTCTTT. Encoded protein: CASSESGTNTEAFF.